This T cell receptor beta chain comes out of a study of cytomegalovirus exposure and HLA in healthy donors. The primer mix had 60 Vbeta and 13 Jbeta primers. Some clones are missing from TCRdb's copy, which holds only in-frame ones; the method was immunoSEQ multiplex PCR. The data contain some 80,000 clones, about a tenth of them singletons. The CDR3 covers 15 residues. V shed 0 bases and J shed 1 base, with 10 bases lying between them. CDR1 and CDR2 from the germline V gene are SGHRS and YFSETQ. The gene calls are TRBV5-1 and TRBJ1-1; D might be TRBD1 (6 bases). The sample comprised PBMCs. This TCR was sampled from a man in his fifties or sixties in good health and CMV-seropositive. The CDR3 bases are TGCGCCAGCAGCTTGGCCGGGACACAGAACACTGAAGCTTTCTTT. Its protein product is CASSLAGTQNTEAFF.